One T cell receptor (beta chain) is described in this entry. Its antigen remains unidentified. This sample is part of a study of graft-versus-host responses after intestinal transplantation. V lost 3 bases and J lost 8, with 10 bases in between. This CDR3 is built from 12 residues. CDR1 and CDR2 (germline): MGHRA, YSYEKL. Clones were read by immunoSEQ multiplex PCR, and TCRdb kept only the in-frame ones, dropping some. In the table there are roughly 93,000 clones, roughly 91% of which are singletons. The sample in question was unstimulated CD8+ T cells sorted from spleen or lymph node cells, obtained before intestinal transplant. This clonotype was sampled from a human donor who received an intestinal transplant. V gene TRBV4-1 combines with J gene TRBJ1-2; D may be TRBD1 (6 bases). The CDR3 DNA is TGCGCCAGCAGCCAGGGGGGGCCCGGCTACACCTTC. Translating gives CASSQGGPGYTF.